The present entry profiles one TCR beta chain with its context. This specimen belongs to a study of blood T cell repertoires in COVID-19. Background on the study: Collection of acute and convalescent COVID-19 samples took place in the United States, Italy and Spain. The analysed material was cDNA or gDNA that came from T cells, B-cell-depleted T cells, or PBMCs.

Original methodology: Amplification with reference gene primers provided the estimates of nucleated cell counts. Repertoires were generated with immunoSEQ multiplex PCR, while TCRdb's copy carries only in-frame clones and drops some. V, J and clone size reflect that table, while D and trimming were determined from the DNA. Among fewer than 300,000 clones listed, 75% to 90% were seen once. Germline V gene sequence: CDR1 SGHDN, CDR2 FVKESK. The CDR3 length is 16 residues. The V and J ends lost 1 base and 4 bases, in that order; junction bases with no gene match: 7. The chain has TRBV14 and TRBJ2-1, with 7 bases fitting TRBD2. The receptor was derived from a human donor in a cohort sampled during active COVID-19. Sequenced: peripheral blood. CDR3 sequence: CASSQGGSGKYNEQFF. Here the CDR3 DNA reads TGTGCCAGCAGCCAAGGGGGCAGCGGGAAGTACAATGAGCAGTTCTTC.